What follows are 17 T cell receptor beta chains derived from one specimen sequenced in a study of graft-versus-host responses after intestinal transplantation. Assay: immunoSEQ multiplex PCR; the TCRdb copy retains only in-frame clones and omits some. The sample records about 14,000 clones, over 75% being singletons. Researchers processed graft tissue to release intraepithelial and lamina propria lymphocytes. Sample: ileum tissue, taken just under 28 days after intestinal transplant. The receptors stem from a human patient who received an intestinal transplant, so some T cells may come from the graft donor.

V is TRBV6-6 and J is TRBJ2-7; weak D call: TRBD2 (6 bases). The CDR3 length is 14 residues. With 0 bases removed from V and 2 bases from J, the gap between germline ends came to 8 bases. Germline V lookup: CDR1 MNHNY, CDR2 SVGAGI (reference sequence). The DNA for the CDR3 is TGTGCCAGCAGTTACTCCGCGGGGCCCTACGAGCAGTACGTC. It encodes CASSYSAGPYEQYV.

The chain recombines TRBV7-6 with TRBJ2-1, with 8 bases matching TRBD1. Germline V lookup: CDR1 SGHVS, CDR2 FNYEAQ. This CDR3 comprises 15 residues. V lost 3 bases to trimming and J lost 7 bases; unmatched junction nucleotides: 8. In nucleotides, the CDR3 is TGTGCCAGCAGCTTCGGACAGGGAGGCCTAAATGAGCAGTTCTTC. Translation gives CASSFGQGGLNEQFF.

V gene TRBV28 combines with J gene TRBJ2-1; D remains ambiguous. CDR3 length: 12 amino acids. The germline V gene has CDR1 MDHEN and CDR2 SYDVKM. V was trimmed by 6 bases and J by 4 bases, leaving 7 bases between them. The CDR3, as DNA: TGTGCCAGCAGGCCGGGTTACAATGAGCAGTTCTTC. It translates to CASRPGYNEQFF.

The chain couples TRBV7-9 to TRBJ1-5; 10 nucleotides match TRBD1. Trimming cost V 4 bases and J 5 bases; bases outside gene matches: 8. The germline CDR1 and CDR2 sequences are SEHNR and FQNEAQ (reference sequence). CDR3 length: 16 residues. The DNA of the CDR3 is TGTGCCAGCAGCTGGGGGGGCGACAGGGGGCATCAGCCCCAGCATTTT. Its protein is CASSWGGDRGHQPQHF.

This sequence joins TRBV7-9 and TRBJ2-3; D is perhaps TRBD2 (6 bases). The germline V gene has CDR1 SEHNR and CDR2 FQNEAQ (reference sequence). Trimming left V 5 bases short and J 6 bases short, with 15 bases between. The CDR3 is made up of 14 amino acids. The CDR3 sequence is CASSPGVAGDTQYF. Here the CDR3 DNA reads TGTGCCAGCAGCCCGGGGGTGGCCGGGGATACGCAGTATTTT.

The CDR3, as DNA: TGCGCCAGCAGTAGAGCCGACAGCCGTCACTACTCTGGAAACACCATATATTTT. This translates into CASSRADSRHYSGNTIYF. The chain joins TRBV5-1 to TRBJ1-3, with D tentatively TRBD1 (5 bases). This CDR3 region has 18 residues. Between the trimmed V and J ends, which lost 5 bases and 0 bases, there was a span of 21 bases. CDR1 is SGHRS and CDR2 is YFSETQ in the germline V gene.

This chain uses TRBV6-1 with TRBJ1-3; D gene uncertain. The CDR3 has 15 residues. Trimming pared 6 bases from V and 0 bases from J, leaving 12 bases between. CDR1 and CDR2 from the germline V gene are MNHNS and SASEGT. In DNA form, the CDR3 reads TGTGCCAGCAGGATTAACCCGAGCTCTGGAAACACCATATATTTT. It encodes CASRINPSSGNTIYF.

The rearrangement uses TRBV7-8 and TRBJ1-1; a weak D match, TRBD1 (5 bases). Trimming pared 5 bases from V and 4 bases from J, leaving 14 bases between. This CDR3 region has 14 residues. Per the germline V gene, CDR1 is SGHVS and CDR2 is FQNEAQ. CDR3 amino acids: CASSHDSVGTEAFF. The DNA of the CDR3 is TGTGCCAGCAGCCACGACAGTGTCGGCACTGAAGCTTTCTTT.

For this clone: Its ends do not fully match the called genes, so a read error is possible. This chain joins TRBV7-7 and TRBJ1-3, with D possibly TRBD1 on 6 matching bases. The CDR3 consists of 14 residues. The germline V gene encodes CDR1 SSHAT and CDR2 FNYEAQ (reference sequence). The CDR3 spells CASSLGGEGDTIYF. Written as DNA, the CDR3 is TGTGCTAGCAGCTTAGGCGGAGAGGGGGACACCATATATTTT.

V gene TRBV7-6 combines with J gene TRBJ2-3; the D is unclear. V shed 4 bases and J shed 6 bases, with 8 bases lying between them. This CDR3 contains 12 residues. The germline gives CDR1 SGHVS, CDR2 FNYEAQ. The CDR3 DNA follows: TGTGCCAGCAGCTCAGGTGGCGATACGCAGTATTTT. It yields the protein CASSSGGDTQYF.

This chain links TRBV4-3 with TRBJ1-4, with a tentative D call TRBD1 (5 bases). Deletions cut 1 base from V and 6 bases from J, with 18 bases between. Germline CDR1 and CDR2: LGHNA and YSLEER. The CDR3 has 17 residues. The CDR3 DNA follows: TGCGCCAGCAGCCAAGGTCAGGGAGGAAGGAGGTATGAAAAACTGTTTTTT. It encodes CASSQGQGGRRYEKLFF.

Here the CDR3 reads CASSWATPAAEAFF. CDR3 DNA sequence: TGTGCCAGCAGTTGGGCCACACCAGCCGCTGAAGCTTTCTTT. The rearrangement links TRBV6-1 to TRBJ1-1, with no clear D. Germline V gives CDR1 MNHNS, CDR2 SASEGT. V lost 5 bases, J lost 6 bases, and 16 bases lay in between. The CDR3 is made up of 14 amino acids.

This sequence joins TRBV4-1 and TRBJ1-5; D remains unclear. Trimming stripped 4 bases from V and 3 bases from J, with 10 bases between. The germline gives CDR1 MGHRA, CDR2 YSYEKL. The CDR3 covers 14 residues. CDR3 in DNA: TGCGCCAGCAGCCTAAATGAGCTCAATCAGCCCCAGCATTTT. This translates into CASSLNELNQPQHF.

J is TRBJ2-5 and V is TRBV4-2, with D possibly matching TRBD2 (6 bases). This CDR3 has 14 residues. V was shortened by 3 bases and J by 5 bases, with 13 bases between the two germline ends. Germline V gene sequence: CDR1 LGHNA, CDR2 YNFKEQ. The CDR3 DNA reads as TGTGCCAGCAGCCACTACGGGGGTCGGGAGACCCAGTACTTC. This codes for CASSHYGGRETQYF.

This clone has just a few counts. The rearrangement uses TRBV14 and TRBJ2-7; no clear D. The V and J ends lost 0 bases and 2 bases respectively, with 5 bases between them. CDR1 and CDR2 (germline): SGHDN, FVKESK. The CDR3 covers 13 residues. In nucleotides, the CDR3 is TGTGCCAGCAGCCAAGAGGGCACCTACGAGCAGTACGTC. Amino acids: CASSQEGTYEQYV.

A remark on this clone: Other DNA sequences of this sample code for an identical CDR3. The V and J genes are TRBV19 and TRBJ2-2; D ambiguous. The CDR3 loop spans 14 amino acids. CDR1 LNHDA and CDR2 SQIVND come from the germline V gene (reference sequence). Trimming removed 6 bases at V and 1 base at J, with 9 bases between. Written as DNA, the CDR3 is TGTGCCAGTAGCATGTCGGGGAACACCGGGGAGCTGTTTTTT. Protein: CASSMSGNTGELFF.

The chain joins TRBV7-9 to TRBJ2-7; 9 bases map to TRBD1. Germline trimming cut 4 bases from V and 2 bases from J; bases unmatched to any gene: 6. Germline V gene sequence: CDR1 SEHNR, CDR2 FQNEAQ (reference sequence). The CDR3 length is 15 residues. CDR3 sequence reads: CASSSGTGTPYEQYV. For the CDR3, the DNA is TGTGCCAGCAGCTCCGGGACAGGGACCCCCTACGAGCAGTACGTC.